Sequencing of this T cell receptor beta chain was carried out in a study of cytomegalovirus exposure and HLA in healthy donors. The CDR3 has 15 residues. Germline loops: CDR1 SGHTS, CDR2 YDEGEE. With V trimmed by 5 bases and J by 4 bases, 9 bases remained unmatched. The PCR ran on 60 Vbeta and 13 Jbeta primers. TCRdb's copy holds only in-frame clones and misses some; the assay was immunoSEQ multiplex PCR. The repertoire holds some 210,000 clones, with 78% as singletons. Study-wide results and limits: In a later analysis, a genetic analysis reported fewer productive-TCR N-insertions in an Asian-associated ancestry cluster than the cohort average.

Points on this clone: As yet, its antigen is unknown.

The rearrangement joins TRBV5-8 to TRBJ2-5, with 9 bases lining up with TRBD2. This sequence was found in a male donor in good health and CMV-seronegative. The sequencing input was PBMCs. The CDR3 reads CASRASGTVGETQYF. The DNA of the CDR3 is TGTGCCAGCAGGGCTAGCGGGACTGTAGGAGAGACCCAGTACTTC.